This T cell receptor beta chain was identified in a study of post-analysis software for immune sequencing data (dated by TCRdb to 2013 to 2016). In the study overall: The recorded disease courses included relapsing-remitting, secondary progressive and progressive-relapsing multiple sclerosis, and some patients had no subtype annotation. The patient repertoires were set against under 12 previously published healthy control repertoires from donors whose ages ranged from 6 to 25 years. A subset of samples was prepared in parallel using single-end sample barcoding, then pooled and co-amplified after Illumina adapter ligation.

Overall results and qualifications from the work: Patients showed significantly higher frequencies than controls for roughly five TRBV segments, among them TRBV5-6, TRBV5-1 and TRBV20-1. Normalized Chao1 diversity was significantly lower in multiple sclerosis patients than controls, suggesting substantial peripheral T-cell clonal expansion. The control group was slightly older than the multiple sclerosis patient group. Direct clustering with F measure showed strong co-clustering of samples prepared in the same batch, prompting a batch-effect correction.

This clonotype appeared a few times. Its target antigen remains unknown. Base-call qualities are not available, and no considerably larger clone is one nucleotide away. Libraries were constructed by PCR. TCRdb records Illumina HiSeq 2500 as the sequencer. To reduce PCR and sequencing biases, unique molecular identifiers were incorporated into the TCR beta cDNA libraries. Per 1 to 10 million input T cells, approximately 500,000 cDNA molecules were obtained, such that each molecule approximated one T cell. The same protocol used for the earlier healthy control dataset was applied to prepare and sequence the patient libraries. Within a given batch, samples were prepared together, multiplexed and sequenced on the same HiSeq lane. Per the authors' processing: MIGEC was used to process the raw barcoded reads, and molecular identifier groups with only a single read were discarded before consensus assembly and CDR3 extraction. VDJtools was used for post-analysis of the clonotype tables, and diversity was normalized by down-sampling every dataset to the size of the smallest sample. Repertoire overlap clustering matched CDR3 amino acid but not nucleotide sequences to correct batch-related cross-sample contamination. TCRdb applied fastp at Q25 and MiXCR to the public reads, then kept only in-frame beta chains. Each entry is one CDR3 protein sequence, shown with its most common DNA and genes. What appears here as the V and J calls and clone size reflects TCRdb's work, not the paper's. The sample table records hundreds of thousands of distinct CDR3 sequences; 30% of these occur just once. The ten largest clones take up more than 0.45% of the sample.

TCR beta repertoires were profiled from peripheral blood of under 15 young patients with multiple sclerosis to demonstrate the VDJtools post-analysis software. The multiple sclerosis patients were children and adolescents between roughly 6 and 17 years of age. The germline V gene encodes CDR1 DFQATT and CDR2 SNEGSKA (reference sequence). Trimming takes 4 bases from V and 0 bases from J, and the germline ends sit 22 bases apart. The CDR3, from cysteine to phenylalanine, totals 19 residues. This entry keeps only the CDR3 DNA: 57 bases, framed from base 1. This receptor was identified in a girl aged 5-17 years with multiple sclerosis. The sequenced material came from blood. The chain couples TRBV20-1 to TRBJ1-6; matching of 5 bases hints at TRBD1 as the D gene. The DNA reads TGCAGTGCTACCAACTCAGGACCGGGGCTAAGCTCCTATAATTCACCCCTCCACTTT. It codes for CSATNSGPGLSSYNSPLHF.